These 10 T cell receptor beta chains originate from one sample sequenced in a study of blood T cell repertoires in COVID-19. TCRdb keeps only in-frame clones here, not all; method: immunoSEQ multiplex PCR. The top ten clones hold 4.4% of a sample with some 250,000 clones, about 86% of them seen once. The sequencing sample was made of peripheral blood. The receptors derive from a man aged 50 to 59 with active or convalescent COVID-19.

The rearrangement joins TRBV10-3 to TRBJ2-7; 11 nucleotides align to TRBD2. The length of the CDR3 is 16 residues. V shed 5 bases, J shed 5 bases, and the junction held 11 bases outside the gene matches. CDR1 and CDR2 (germline): ENHRY, SYGVKD. The DNA of the CDR3 is TGTGCCATCAGTACTATAGCGGGGGGGAAATACGACGAGCAGTACTTC. This sequence encodes CAISTIAGGKYDEQYF.

The chain recombines TRBV5-1 with TRBJ2-5, with D unresolved. CDR1 and CDR2 from the germline V gene are SGHRS and YFSETQ. There are 14 residues in the CDR3. Trimming cost V 0 bases and J 5 bases, with 11 bases left between them. The DNA of the CDR3 is TGCGCCAGCAGCTTGGATCGGGTAGGCGAGACCCAGTACTTC. Translated, it gives CASSLDRVGETQYF.

This chain connects TRBV5-1 to TRBJ1-2; D might be TRBD1 (6 bases). The length of the CDR3 is 13 residues. In germline, CDR1 is SGHRS, CDR2 YFSETQ. Between the trimmed V and J ends, which lost 4 bases and 4 bases, there was a span of 11 bases. The CDR3, as DNA: TGCGCCAGCAGCCTACAGGGATCCTATGGCTACACCTTC. It yields the protein CASSLQGSYGYTF. The full variable domain, its missing parts supplied by reference TRBV5-1 and TRBJ1-2, is KAGVTQTPRYLIKTRGQQVTLSCSPISGHRSVSWYQQTPGQGLQFLFEYFSETQRNKGNFPGRFSGRQFSNSRSEMNVSTLELGDSALYLCASSLQGSYGYTFGSGTRLTVV.

This chain links TRBV29-1 with TRBJ2-1; no clear D gene. This CDR3 spans 10 amino acids. Trimming removed 4 bases from V and 10 bases from J, with 8 bases in between. CDR1 and CDR2 (germline): SQVTM, ANQGSEA. The CDR3 DNA reads TGCAGCGTTGGGGCCCTGGAGCAGTTCTTC. Its protein is CSVGALEQFF.

The chain couples TRBV5-1 to TRBJ1-1; 9 nucleotides match TRBD1. Germline V lookup: CDR1 SGHRS, CDR2 YFSETQ. J gave up 1 base and V 4 bases, and 5 bases lay outside the gene matches. This CDR3 has 15 amino acids. The CDR3 DNA sequence: TGCGCCAGCAGCAGACGGACAGGGGAGAACACTGAAGCTTTCTTT. Protein sequence: CASSRRTGENTEAFF.

This clone has a single count. CDR3 DNA: TGTGCCAGCGAGGTTTCTGGCGGGGAGCTGTTTTTT. Its protein product is CASEVSGGELFF. The chain combines TRBV6-5 with TRBJ2-2; no clear D. CDR1 and CDR2 from the germline V gene are MNHEY and SVGAGI. The V end was cut by 8 bases, the J end by 7 bases, with 11 bases between. The CDR3 is 12 residues long.

V usage is TRBV5-1 and J usage is TRBJ1-2, with D perhaps matching TRBD1 (6 bases). The V and J ends lost 0 bases and 2 bases respectively, with 17 bases between them. CDR3 size: 17 residues. Germline V lookup: CDR1 SGHRS, CDR2 YFSETQ. DNA of the CDR3: TGCGCCAGCAGCTTGGCCCCTGGGGGGGCAGAAAACTATGGCTACACCTTC. Translation: CASSLAPGGAENYGYTF.

The chain links TRBV9 to TRBJ1-1, with D perhaps TRBD1 (6 bases). CDR3 size: 15 residues. Germline V CDR1 and CDR2: SGDLS, YYNGEE. With 3 bases removed from V and 1 base from J, the gap between germline ends came to 13 bases. CDR3 sequence (DNA): TGTGCCAGCAGCGCAGGGGCCCTTTCGAACACTGAAGCTTTCTTT. This sequence encodes CASSAGALSNTEAFF.

The chain couples TRBV6-6 to TRBJ1-3; D gene unclear. The CDR3 runs to 13 residues. The germline V gene has CDR1 MNHNY and CDR2 SVGAGI (reference sequence). V was trimmed by 7 bases and J by 4 bases, leaving 11 bases between them. CDR3 coding DNA: TGTGCCAGCACTTGGGCCCGCGGAAACACCATATATTTT. Its translation is CASTWARGNTIYF.

This clone was found a few times. V gene TRBV24-1 combines with J gene TRBJ2-7; TRBD1 is a possible D gene (5 bases). Trimming left V 3 bases short and J 5 bases short, with 10 bases between. This CDR3 region has 13 residues. CDR1 is KGHDR, CDR2 SFDVKD, per germline. CDR3 sequence: CATSDGHRDEQYF. The CDR3 nucleotides are TGTGCCACCAGTGATGGACACCGCGACGAGCAGTACTTC.